Below, one T cell receptor (beta chain) is given with its context. The data are from a study of memory CD4+ T cells and cytomegalovirus serostatus. V was clipped by 5 bases and J by 4 bases, with 20 bases between them. This CDR3 spans 16 amino acids. The germline gives CDR1 MDHEN, CDR2 SYDVKM. The sort gate was single viable CD3+CD4+CD8-CD45RO+ cells for memory CD4+ T cells. The assay was immunoSEQ multiplex PCR, and TCRdb's table has in-frame clones only and misses some. The repertoire holds about 58,000 clones, with roughly 84% as singletons. The material sequenced was memory CD4+ T cells from blood. This chain connects TRBV28 to TRBJ1-2; D is unresolved. The sequence derives from an adult in good health and CMV-seronegative. Some clones in this sample may be carry-over from other donors' samples. CDR3 residues: CASSLTRALIGYGYTF. As DNA, the CDR3 is TGTGCCAGCAGTCTAACCCGGGCCCTAATTGGCTATGGCTACACCTTC.